A selection of T cell receptor beta chains follows, all from one sample in a study of control samples from healthy donors and cancer patients. The method was immunoSEQ multiplex PCR; TCRdb's version includes in-frame clones alone and lacks a portion of them. The data show 63,000 or so clones, roughly 89% seen once. Sequenced sample: PBMCs. Receptors were obtained from a man aged 55 to 70 with colorectal cancer. Each CDR3 is given with its conserved first and last residue. D genes are given only for firm matches. Clone size appears in some rows only: once, few, many, or a class for an expanded clone.

cdr3_aa,cdr3_nt,d_call,v_call,j_call,clone_size,cdr3_length
CASSFGTGVGPNTEAFF,TGTGCCAGCAGTTTCGGGACAGGGGTAGGGCCGAACACTGAAGCTTTCTTT,TRBD1,TRBV27,TRBJ1-1,.,17
CASSFSMGSYSNQPQHF,TGTGCCAGCAGTTTCTCGATGGGTTCCTATAGCAATCAGCCCCAGCATTTT,.,TRBV28,TRBJ1-5,.,17
CASSYAMGARPQHF,TGTGCCAGTAGTTATGCGATGGGGGCACGGCCCCAGCATTTT,.,TRBV19,TRBJ1-5,.,14
CASAGTGGSDTQYF,TGTGCCAGCGCAGGGACAGGTGGTTCAGATACGCAGTATTTT,TRBD1,TRBV2,TRBJ2-3,.,14
CASSRWGDEKLFF,TGTGCCAGCAGCCGCTGGGGGGATGAAAAACTGTTTTTT,.,TRBV3-1/TRBV3-2,TRBJ1-4,.,13
CASSLNPSGDTEAFF,TGTGCCAGCAGCCTGAATCCCTCCGGGGACACTGAAGCTTTCTTT,.,TRBV3-1/TRBV3-2,TRBJ1-1,.,15
CASSPLGSGANVLTF,TGTGCCAGCAGCCCCCTCGGGTCTGGGGCCAACGTCCTGACTTTC,.,TRBV2,TRBJ2-6,.,15
CASSLGLDNTEAFF,TGTGCCAGCAGTTTGGGACTGGACAACACTGAAGCTTTCTTT,.,TRBV6-6,TRBJ1-1,.,14
CASSYSTGGGTDTQYF,TGTGCCAGCAGTTACTCCACAGGGGGCGGGACAGATACGCAGTATTTT,TRBD1,TRBV6-5,TRBJ2-3,.,16
CASSQESRGSYNEQFF,TGTGCCAGCAGCCAAGAGTCGCGGGGCTCCTACAATGAGCAGTTCTTC,.,TRBV4-2,TRBJ2-1,once,16
CASGRRGLAGNTIYF,TGTGCCAGCGGAAGGCGGGGTCTCGCTGGAAACACCATATATTTT,.,TRBV9,TRBJ1-3,.,15
CASSLAGTATYGYTF,TGTGCCAGCAGTTTAGCCGGGACAGCGACTTATGGCTACACCTTC,TRBD1,TRBV27,TRBJ1-2,.,15
CASRTDRANTGELFF,TGTGCCAGCAGGACGGACAGGGCGAACACCGGGGAGCTGTTTTTT,TRBD1,TRBV6-5,TRBJ2-2,.,15
CASSLEGLGSNEQFF,TGTGCCAGCAGCTTGGAGGGGTTGGGGTCGAATGAGCAGTTCTTC,.,TRBV11-3,TRBJ2-1,.,15
CASSFGHRDNEQFF,TGTGCTAGCAGCTTTGGACACCGTGACAATGAGCAGTTCTTC,.,TRBV11-3,TRBJ2-1,.,14
CASSPTVGGGAYEQYF,TGTGCCAGCTCACCCACTGTCGGAGGGGGCGCCTACGAGCAGTACTTC,.,TRBV18,TRBJ2-7,.,16